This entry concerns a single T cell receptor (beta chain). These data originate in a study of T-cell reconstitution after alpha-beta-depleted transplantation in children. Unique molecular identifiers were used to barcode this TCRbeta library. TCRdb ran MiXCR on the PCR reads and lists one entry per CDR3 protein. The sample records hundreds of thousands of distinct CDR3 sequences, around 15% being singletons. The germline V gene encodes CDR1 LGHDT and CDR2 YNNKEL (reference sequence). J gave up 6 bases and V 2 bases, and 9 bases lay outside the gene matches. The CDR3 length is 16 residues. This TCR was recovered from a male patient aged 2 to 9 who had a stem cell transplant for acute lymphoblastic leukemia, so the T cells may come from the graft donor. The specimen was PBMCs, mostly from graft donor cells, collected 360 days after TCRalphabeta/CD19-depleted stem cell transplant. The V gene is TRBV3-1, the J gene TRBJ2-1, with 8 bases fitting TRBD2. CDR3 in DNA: TGTGCCAGCAGCCAATTCGGTAGCGGGGTGCGCAATGAGCAGTTCTTC. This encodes CASSQFGSGVRNEQFF.